This T cell receptor beta chain was sequenced in a study of T cell repertoires in cytomegalovirus infection. Study context: An indication of both CMV infection and matching HLA type came from public TCR beta signatures.

This clonotype has more than one count but fewer than ten. Its target is not known. CDR3 size: 13 residues. The germline CDR1 and CDR2 sequences are DFQATT and SNEGSKA (reference sequence). The ends were cut back, 3 bases at V and 8 bases at J, with 14 bases in the middle. Study-wide points: Dominating the ex vivo response were TCR beta clonotypes that were CMV-specific and HLA-C-restricted.

Each CDR3 protein is one row after TCRdb ran MiXCR on the reads. The data contain more than 400,000 distinct CDR3 sequences, around 27% of them seen just once; the ten biggest clones take up roughly 13%. This clonotype was obtained from a human donor in good health (CMV status not recorded). Some clones in this sample may be carry-over from other donors' samples. The source material was PBMCs. The chain recombines TRBV20-1 with TRBJ2-4; no firm D call. In nucleotides, the CDR3 is TGCAGTGCTAGGGAAAAAAGTGGGGACATTCAGTACTTC. Translating gives CSAREKSGDIQYF.